This passage covers 21 T cell receptor beta chains from one sample sequenced in a study of cytomegalovirus exposure and HLA in healthy donors (dated by TCRdb to about 2017). Library generation was performed with the immunoSEQ multiplex PCR assay. For the multiplex PCR, a mixture combining 60 forward primers for TCR Vbeta segments and 13 reverse primers for TCR Jbeta segments was used. TCRdb obtained this table from immuneACCESS and retained in-frame rearrangements with V and J assigned. These tables miss some clones; where compared with another copy, unresolved V genes account for less than half of the shortfall, and the remainder is unexplained. The sample yields 200,000 to 250,000 clones; roughly 84% were counted once. The top ten clonotypes cover around 1.4% of the sample. Sample: PBMCs. The origin of the receptors is a human donor in good health.

This clone is a singleton in its sample. This chain uses TRBV19 with TRBJ2-6, with D possibly TRBD1 on 5 matching bases. With 7 bases removed from V and 4 bases from J, the gap between germline ends came to 14 bases. The germline gives CDR1 LNHDA, CDR2 SQIVND (reference sequence). The CDR3 consists of 15 residues. The CDR3 reads CASKMQGTGANVLTF. CDR3 bases: TGTGCCAGTAAAATGCAGGGAACCGGGGCCAACGTCCTGACTTTC. Filled out from reference TRBV19 and TRBJ2-6, the complete variable domain reads DGGITQSPKYLFRKEGQNVTLSCEQNLNHDAMYWYRQDPGQGLRLIYYSQIVNDFQKGDIAEGYSVSREKKESFPLTVTSAQKNPTAFYLCASKMQGTGANVLTFGAGSRLTVL.

The chain uses TRBV5-1 and TRBJ2-2, with 10 bases matching TRBD2. Germline-derived CDR1 and CDR2 are SGHRS and YFSETQ. Trimming took 0 bases from V and 8 from J; bases not matched to a gene: 7. This CDR3 comprises 16 residues. This CDR3 reads CASSLALAGATGELFF. In DNA, the CDR3 is TGCGCCAGCAGCTTGGCCCTAGCGGGAGCGACGGGGGAGCTGTTTTTT. Drawing the rest from reference TRBV5-1 and TRBJ2-2, the complete variable domain is KAGVTQTPRYLIKTRGQQVTLSCSPISGHRSVSWYQQTPGQGLQFLFEYFSETQRNKGNFPGRFSGRQFSNSRSEMNVSTLELGDSALYLCASSLALAGATGELFFGEGSRLTVL.

This clone was observed a single time. CDR3 region: CASSLRDRAYEQYF. DNA for the CDR3: TGTGCCAGCAGTCTGAGGGACAGGGCCTACGAGCAGTACTTC. The rearrangement links TRBV6-5 to TRBJ2-7; the match to TRBD1 covers 9 bases. The germline V gene has CDR1 MNHEY and CDR2 SVGAGI. V shed 5 bases, J shed 2 bases, and the junction held 4 bases outside the gene matches. The CDR3 has 14 residues.

V gene TRBV18 combines with J gene TRBJ2-6; TRBD1 agrees at 10 bases. The V and J ends lost 3 bases and 4 bases, in that order; junction bases with no gene match: 6. CDR3 size: 17 residues. From germline, CDR1 is KGHSH and CDR2 LQKENI. CDR3 region: CASSPPGQGTGANVLTF. CDR3 nucleotides: TGTGCCAGCTCACCGCCGGGACAGGGGACCGGGGCCAACGTCCTGACTTTC.

The chain employs TRBV15 and TRBJ2-7; TRBD1 aligns across 8 bases. The CDR3 length is 14 residues. J lost 7 bases, V lost 2 bases, and 7 bases had no gene match. CDR1 LNHNV and CDR2 YYDKDF come from the germline V gene (reference sequence). CDR3 in DNA: TGTGCCACCAGCAGACGGACAGGGTTGGAAGAGCAGTACTTC. It is translated as CATSRRTGLEEQYF.

The chain carries TRBV9 and TRBJ2-3; maybe TRBD1 (6 bases). V was pared by 1 base and J by 4 bases, with 13 bases between. The CDR3 is 15 residues long. Germline CDR1 reads SGDLS; CDR2 reads YYNGEE. The CDR3 here is CASSVMQGQPDTQYF. The CDR3 coding sequence is TGTGCCAGCAGCGTAATGCAGGGACAACCAGATACGCAGTATTTT. Supplemented by reference TRBV9 and TRBJ2-3, the full variable domain reads DSGVTQTPKHLITATGQRVTLRCSPRSGDLSVYWYQQSLDQGLQFLIQYYNGEERAKGNILERFSAQQFPDLHSELNLSSLELGDSALYFCASSVMQGQPDTQYFGPGTRLTVL.

The table lists this clone with a count of one. The chain links TRBV28 to TRBJ2-5; no firm D call. Trimming stripped 3 bases from V and 7 bases from J, with 6 bases between. The CDR3 contains 11 residues. Per germline, CDR1 MDHEN and CDR2 SYDVKM. The CDR3 loop reads CASSFIGTQYF. The CDR3 DNA reads TGTGCCAGCAGTTTTATCGGGACCCAGTACTTC. Combining the CDR3 with reference TRBV28 and TRBJ2-5 gives the whole variable domain DVKVTQSSRYLVKRTGEKVFLECVQDMDHENMFWYRQDPGLGLRLIYFSYDVKMKEKGDIPEGYSVSREKKERFSLILESASTNQTSMYLCASSFIGTQYFGPGTRLLVL.

The chain carries TRBV7-9 and TRBJ2-7; maybe TRBD2 (6 bases). CDR3 size: 13 residues. Germline CDR1 SEHNR, CDR2 FQNEAQ (reference sequence). Trimming cost V 2 bases and J 5 bases, with 10 bases left between them. CDR3 sequence: CASSLSWGDEQYF. DNA of the CDR3: TGTGCCAGCAGCTTATCTTGGGGGGACGAGCAGTACTTC.

The chain combines TRBV7-2 with TRBJ2-5; TRBD2 might be the D (6 bases). Germline CDR1 reads SGHTA; CDR2 reads FQGNSA. V dropped 5 bases and J dropped 0 bases, with 13 bases sitting between them. CDR3 size: 15 residues. The CDR3 bases are TGTGCCAGCAGCCCAGGACGGGGGTACCAAGAGACCCAGTACTTC. Translated: CASSPGRGYQETQYF.

This chain uses TRBV28 with TRBJ2-4; 7 bases are shared with TRBD2. Germline-derived CDR1 and CDR2 are MDHEN and SYDVKM. This CDR3 region has 16 residues. Unmatched junction bases numbered 8, after V lost 6 bases and J lost 0 bases. The CDR3 bases are TGTGCCAGCAGCCCCTCGGGGGGTCTAGCCAAAAACATTCAGTACTTC. Translation: CASSPSGGLAKNIQYF.

The J gene is TRBJ2-7, the V gene TRBV5-1; 7 bases map to TRBD2. With V trimmed by 2 bases and J by 3 bases, 17 bases remained unmatched. CDR3 length: 18 residues. Germline V gene data show CDR1 as SGHRS and CDR2 as YFSETQ. For the CDR3, the DNA is TGCGCCAGCAGCTTAATCAGACCTCCGGGACTACACCACTACGAGCAGTACTTC. Its protein is CASSLIRPPGLHHYEQYF.

The chain combines TRBV6-4 with TRBJ1-4; possible D gene TRBD1, 5 bases. Deletions cut 0 bases from V and 8 bases from J, with 25 bases between. The germline gives CDR1 MRHNA, CDR2 SNTAGT. The CDR3 has 19 residues. In DNA, the CDR3 is TGTGCCAGCAGTGACTCTTGGGGGGTGATCAGGCCCCGCGGAGAAAAACTGTTTTTT. Amino acid sequence: CASSDSWGVIRPRGEKLFF.

The DNA for the CDR3 is TGCAGCGTTGAAGATGGAGATTCCTACGAGCAGTACTTC. It yields the protein CSVEDGDSYEQYF. The chain joins TRBV29-1 to TRBJ2-7; D is unclear. V gave up 0 bases and J gave up 1 base, with 7 bases separating them. The CDR3 contains 13 residues. Germline loops: CDR1 SQVTM, CDR2 ANQGSEA.

The chain combines TRBV28 with TRBJ2-7, with D maybe TRBD2 (6 bases). The CDR3 length is 16 residues. Looked up from germline, CDR1 is MDHEN and CDR2 is SYDVKM. Trimming took 7 bases from V and 2 from J, leaving 21 bases between them. Written as DNA, the CDR3 is TGTGCCAGCACCTATTCGGGGGTTTTTAATCCCTACGAGCAGTACTTC. Its protein is CASTYSGVFNPYEQYF.

This clone was seen a few times. The V gene is TRBV19, the J gene TRBJ2-1; 7 bases fit TRBD1. The ends lost 4 bases at V and 1 base at J; junction bases unmatched: 7. CDR3 length: 16 residues. Germline CDR1 reads LNHDA; CDR2 reads SQIVND (reference sequence). This CDR3 is CASSRVGQRSYNEQFF. Here the CDR3 DNA reads TGTGCCAGTAGTAGAGTGGGACAGAGATCCTACAATGAGCAGTTCTTC.

This chain joins TRBV28 and TRBJ2-7, with a tentative D call TRBD2 (5 bases). Trimming left V 6 bases short and J 6 bases short, with 15 bases between. The germline V gene encodes CDR1 MDHEN and CDR2 SYDVKM. The CDR3 covers 13 residues. The CDR3 loop reads CASSPRAVGEQYF. CDR3 nucleotides: TGTGCCAGCAGCCCTAGAGCGGTAGGCGAGCAGTACTTC.

The rearrangement links TRBV19 to TRBJ2-3, with D perhaps matching TRBD2 (6 bases). This CDR3 is built from 17 residues. The germline V gene has CDR1 LNHDA and CDR2 SQIVND (reference sequence). Trimming cost V 0 bases and J 0 bases, with 13 bases left between them. The CDR3 protein is CASSIDVLAASTDTQYF. The CDR3 DNA is TGTGCCAGTAGTATAGATGTACTAGCTGCTAGCACAGATACGCAGTATTTT.

This clone showed up just once. This chain uses TRBV19 with TRBJ2-2; possible D gene TRBD2, 6 bases. CDR1 is LNHDA and CDR2 is SQIVND in the germline V gene (reference sequence). This CDR3 spans 15 amino acids. V lost 3 bases, J lost 6 bases, and 14 bases lay in between. The CDR3 region is CASSIPVWGAGELFF. CDR3 coding DNA: TGTGCCAGTAGTATCCCTGTGTGGGGGGCCGGGGAGCTGTTTTTT.

The chain links TRBV10-3 to TRBJ2-7; 11 bases are shared with TRBD1. The CDR3 spans 14 residues. V dropped 6 bases and J dropped 5; count of bases not matched to a gene: 6. CDR1 is ENHRY and CDR2 is SYGVKD in the germline V gene. The DNA for the CDR3 is TGTGCCATCAGCCCCCGGGACAGGGGGGACGAGCAGTACTTC. Translated: CAISPRDRGDEQYF.

This chain links TRBV19 with TRBJ1-2; no firm D call. V lost 3 bases, J lost 5 bases, and 10 bases lay in between. The CDR3 covers 13 residues. Germline lookup yields CDR1 LNHDA and CDR2 SQIVND (reference sequence). The CDR3 nucleotides read TGTGCCAGTAGTATCCGGCGGTTTTATGGCTACACCTTC. Its protein product is CASSIRRFYGYTF.

The rearrangement uses TRBV20-1 and TRBJ2-3; no clear D. The CDR3 consists of 11 residues. The germline V gene encodes CDR1 DFQATT and CDR2 SNEGSKA (reference sequence). Trimming removed 6 bases from V and 2 bases from J, with 6 bases in between. CDR3 in DNA: TGCAGTGCATTAGTCACAGATACGCAGTATTTT. Translating gives CSALVTDTQYF.